This T cell receptor beta chain was observed in a study of shared clonotypes between healthy human individuals. Background on the study: CD4 naive and memory got three plates each, CD8 naive two, CD8 memory one. Study-level results: It was the few donors that limited the genetic and exposure-history diversity represented. Around 5.3% of naive CD4 clonotypes were shared across a few donors.

Each subset's genomic DNA was shared equally among a number of immunoSEQ plates. Assay: immunoSEQ multiplex PCR; the TCRdb copy retains only in-frame clones and omits some. This table has over a million clones, approximately 96% appearing once. V was cut by 4 bases and J by 7 bases, with 2 bases left in between. The CDR3 has 10 residues. Germline CDR1 is MNHNS and CDR2 is SASEGT. This clone was seen a single time. Its antigen remains unknown. Sample: naive CD4+ T cells sorted from blood. Subset here: CD45RA+ positively selected. The receptor was isolated from a man between 25 and 39 years old in good health. The chain has TRBV6-1 and TRBJ2-1; D remains unclear. In nucleotides, the CDR3 is TGTGCCAGCAGTGTTAATGAGCAGTTCTTC. Translated: CASSVNEQFF.